Given below is one T cell receptor (beta chain) in context. Antigen unknown. These data originate in a study of T cell responses to AZD1222 COVID-19 vaccine. Study-wide results and caveats: At baseline, just 6 or 7 AZD1222 recipients tested seropositive. No repertoire was sampled before or during the peak T cell response, only after it.

CDR3 size: 13 residues. The germline V gene encodes CDR1 KGHSH and CDR2 LQKENI. The germline V and J ends were trimmed by 2 bases and 8 bases, with 12 bases remaining between them. Sequencing was performed with immunoSEQ multiplex PCR; in TCRdb, only in-frame clones are kept and a portion is missing. The sample holds roughly 110,000 clones, 70% to 90% seen once. V usage is TRBV18 and J usage is TRBJ1-1; D unclear. This clonotype originated in an adult who received the AZD1222 COVID-19 vaccine. Sequenced material: peripheral blood, taken 28 days after the second AZD1222 dose. The CDR3 coding sequence is TGTGCCAGCTCACCATCGGATGGCAACGAAGCTTTCTTT. Residues: CASSPSDGNEAFF.